Shown below are 23 T cell receptor beta chains from a single sample sequenced in a study of blood T cell repertoires in COVID-19. Repertoires were generated with immunoSEQ multiplex PCR, while TCRdb's copy carries only in-frame clones and drops some. The sample yields roughly 250,000 clones, about nine tenths seen once. Sequenced material: PBMCs or T cells enriched from blood (not recorded which). The receptors come from a woman between 18 and 29 years old who had recovered from COVID-19.

This chain connects TRBV18 to TRBJ2-3; 13 positions match TRBD2. Germline-derived CDR1 and CDR2 are KGHSH and LQKENI. J gave up 2 bases and V 6 bases, and 17 bases lay outside the gene matches. CDR3 size: 20 residues. The CDR3 nucleotides are TGTGCCAGCTCCTTTTACGCCACCGGGACTAGCGGGGACATCACAGATACGCAGTATTTT. This translates into CASSFYATGTSGDITDTQYF.

The chain couples TRBV7-9 to TRBJ1-2, with 9 positions matching TRBD1. The germline CDR1 and CDR2 sequences are SEHNR and FQNEAQ (reference sequence). The CDR3 extends over 16 amino acids. Germline trimming cut 1 base from V and 8 bases from J; bases unmatched to any gene: 11. CDR3 residues: CASSLGYGTGLRGYTF. CDR3 in DNA: TGTGCCAGCAGCTTAGGATACGGGACAGGGCTGAGGGGCTACACCTTC. Combining the CDR3 with reference TRBV7-9 and TRBJ1-2 gives the whole variable domain DTGVSQNPRHKITKRGQNVTFRCDPISEHNRLYWYRQTLGQGPEFLTYFQNEAQLEKSRLLSDRFSAERPKGSFSTLEIQRTEQGDSAMYLCASSLGYGTGLRGYTFGSGTRLTVV.

The chain uses TRBV6-1 and TRBJ2-1; 8 bases align to TRBD2. Looked up from germline, CDR1 is MNHNS and CDR2 is SASEGT. There are 15 residues in the CDR3. V was pared by 2 bases and J by 4 bases, with 4 bases of the junction left unmatched. CDR3: CASSESGGSYNEQFF. Here the CDR3 DNA reads TGTGCCAGCAGTGAAAGCGGGGGTTCGTACAATGAGCAGTTCTTC.

The V and J genes are TRBV27 and TRBJ1-2; 10 bases line up with TRBD1. Per germline, CDR1 MNHEY and CDR2 SMNVEV (reference sequence). V shed 2 bases, J shed 9 bases, and the junction held 3 bases outside the gene matches. The CDR3 has 13 amino acids. CDR3 residues: CASSLRDRGRYTF. CDR3 coding DNA: TGTGCCAGCAGTTTACGGGACAGGGGACGCTACACCTTC.

The CDR3 protein is CASSQDFSGELFF. DNA of the CDR3: TGCGCCAGCAGCCAAGATTTCTCCGGGGAGCTGTTTTTT. The chain has TRBV4-3 and TRBJ2-2; D remains unclear. Trimming left V 0 bases short and J 6 bases short, with 5 bases between. Per the germline V gene, CDR1 is LGHNA and CDR2 is YSLEER. The CDR3 sequence is 13 residues long.

V and J are TRBV20-1 and TRBJ2-1, with 7 bases lining up with TRBD1. CDR3 length: 11 amino acids. Trimming at V came to 6 bases and at J to 6 bases, leaving 2 bases not matched to a gene. Per germline, CDR1 DFQATT and CDR2 SNEGSKA (reference sequence). The chain's CDR3 is CSAWDSNEQFF. DNA of the CDR3: TGCAGTGCATGGGACAGCAATGAGCAGTTCTTC.

The chain joins TRBV15 to TRBJ1-6; the D is unclear. V lost 2 bases and J lost 5, with 7 bases in between. CDR1 is LNHNV and CDR2 is YYDKDF in the germline V gene (reference sequence). This CDR3 contains 14 residues. The DNA of the CDR3 is TGTGCCACCAGCAGAACAGCGGATAATTCACCCCTCCACTTT. This codes for CATSRTADNSPLHF.

The rearrangement joins TRBV5-4 to TRBJ1-1; unclear D gene. Germline V gene lookup returns CDR1 SGHNT and CDR2 YYREEE (reference sequence). V lost 4 bases, J lost 11 bases, and 9 bases lay in between. The CDR3 consists of 10 residues. The DNA for the CDR3 is TGTGCCAGCAGCGCGCGGGGTGCTTTCTTT. Translating gives CASSARGAFF.

The V gene is TRBV24-1, the J gene TRBJ1-2; D remains ambiguous. Trimming removed 7 bases at V and 5 bases at J, with 22 bases between. There are 16 residues in the CDR3. CDR1 is KGHDR, CDR2 SFDVKD, per germline. CDR3 protein: CATSDGQATAVYGYTF. The CDR3 nucleotides are TGTGCCACCAGCGATGGGCAAGCCACTGCCGTGTATGGCTACACCTTC.

Comment on this clone: Germline and junction disagree at one end, which may indicate a read error. The rearrangement uses TRBV5-1 and TRBJ1-2; D might be TRBD1 (6 bases). The CDR3 is made up of 11 amino acids. CDR1 SGHRS and CDR2 YFSETQ come from the germline V gene. The CDR3 coding sequence is TGCGCCAGCAGCTTGGGCCGGGACACCCAGTTC. Translating it yields CASSLGRDTQF.

V and J are TRBV5-6 and TRBJ1-2, with 10 nucleotides matching TRBD1. The germline gives CDR1 SGHDT, CDR2 YYEEEE. This CDR3 has 14 residues. Germline trimming cut 3 bases from V and 8 bases from J; bases unmatched to any gene: 7. CDR3 in amino acids: CASSSLTGGEGYTF. The CDR3 nucleotides are TGTGCCAGCAGCTCACTGACAGGGGGCGAGGGCTACACCTTC.

The chain combines TRBV7-9 with TRBJ2-1; D call uncertain. Germline V gene sequence: CDR1 SEHNR, CDR2 FQNEAQ (reference sequence). The CDR3 is 16 residues long. Trimming cost V 5 bases and J 7 bases, with 21 bases left between them. The CDR3 loop reads CASSQNEVITFNEQFF. CDR3 bases: TGTGCCAGCAGCCAGAACGAGGTTATTACATTTAATGAGCAGTTCTTC. Complete variable domain (other parts from reference TRBV7-9 and TRBJ2-1): DTGVSQNPRHKITKRGQNVTFRCDPISEHNRLYWYRQTLGQGPEFLTYFQNEAQLEKSRLLSDRFSAERPKGSFSTLEIQRTEQGDSAMYLCASSQNEVITFNEQFFGPGTRLTVL.

J is TRBJ2-5 and V is TRBV24-1; 12 positions match TRBD1. The ends lost 1 base at V and 5 bases at J; junction bases unmatched: 4. Per the germline V gene, CDR1 is KGHDR and CDR2 is SFDVKD. The CDR3 is 16 amino acids. CDR3 DNA sequence: TGTGCCACCAGTGATTTCGGGACAGGGGGCTGGGAGACCCAGTACTTC. It is translated as CATSDFGTGGWETQYF.

The chain recombines TRBV29-1 with TRBJ1-1; D is ambiguous. CDR1 is SQVTM and CDR2 is ANQGSEA in the germline V gene. The CDR3 loop spans 13 amino acids. In DNA, the CDR3 is TGCAGTGGACTGCCCGGTCAGGCCACTGAAGCTTTCTTT. As protein: CSGLPGQATEAFF.

CDR3 DNA sequence: TGCGCCAGCAGCTTGGGAGTAAGGTCGGGAGGTTACAATGAGCAGTTCTTC. This translates into CASSLGVRSGGYNEQFF. The chain uses TRBV5-1 and TRBJ2-1; 7 nucleotides agree with TRBD2. Trimming cost V 0 bases and J 4 bases; bases outside gene matches: 10. The CDR3 has 17 residues. CDR1 and CDR2 from the germline V gene are SGHRS and YFSETQ.

The chain recombines TRBV10-2 with TRBJ2-5; the D gene is possibly TRBD1 (6 bases). This CDR3 has 12 residues. V dropped 10 bases and J dropped 6 bases, with 15 bases sitting between them. Per germline, CDR1 WSHSY and CDR2 SAAADI. The CDR3, as DNA: TGCGCCACGGAAGGGGGAGAGAAGACCCAGTACTTC. Its translation: CATEGGEKTQYF.

The chain combines TRBV7-3 with TRBJ2-3, with TRBD1 identical over 7 bases. This CDR3 has 15 amino acids. Germline V gene lookup returns CDR1 SGHTA and CDR2 FQGTGA. The junction had 6 bases not matched to a gene; V was cut back by 4 bases and J by 2 bases. The CDR3 region has the DNA TGTGCCAGCAGCTCACGGGGACAGATCACAGATACGCAGTATTTT. It is translated as CASSSRGQITDTQYF. Together with reference TRBV7-3 and TRBJ2-3, the CDR3 gives the full variable domain: GAGVSQTPSNKVTEKGKYVELRCDPISGHTALYWYRQSLGQGPEFLIYFQGTGAADDSGLPNDRFFAVRPEGSVSTLKIQRTERGDSAVYLCASSSRGQITDTQYFGPGTRLTVL.

V usage is TRBV5-8 and J usage is TRBJ2-1; no reliable D call. Germline loops: CDR1 SGHTS, CDR2 YDEGEE. Trimming cost V 1 base and J 15 bases, with 14 bases left between them. This CDR3 comprises 12 residues. In nucleotides, the CDR3 is TGTGCCAGCAGCTTGTTAATACAGATGCCGTTCTTC. Translating it yields CASSLLIQMPFF. Supplemented by reference TRBV5-8 and TRBJ2-1, the full variable domain reads EAGVTQSPTHLIKTRGQQATLRCSPISGHTSVYWYQQALGLGLQFLLWYDEGEERNRGNFPPRFSGRQFPNYSSELNVNALELEDSALYLCASSLLIQMPFFGPGTRLTVL.

The chain combines TRBV19 with TRBJ1-3; no reliable D call. V was cut by 6 bases and J by 3 bases, with 24 bases left in between. Germline loops: CDR1 LNHDA, CDR2 SQIVND (reference sequence). The CDR3 consists of 18 residues. The CDR3 DNA is TGTGCCAGTAGAGGGCTGCGGGCGGCCTCTCTTGGTGGAAACACCATATATTTT. Its protein is CASRGLRAASLGGNTIYF.

The chain carries TRBV4-3 and TRBJ1-2; D perhaps matches TRBD1 (5 bases). Looked up from germline, CDR1 is LGHNA and CDR2 is YSLEER. Trimming left V 2 bases short and J 1 base short, with 11 bases between. The CDR3 is 15 residues long. The DNA for the CDR3 is TGCGCCAGCAGCCAACTACCCGGGGGTAACTATGGCTACACCTTC. Its protein is CASSQLPGGNYGYTF.

The V and J genes are TRBV2 and TRBJ2-6; possible D gene TRBD2, 6 bases. The CDR3 totals 16 residues. V gave up 4 bases and J gave up 4 bases, with 14 bases separating them. Germline V lookup: CDR1 SNHLY, CDR2 FYNNEI. The CDR3 reads CASSGGGTVGANVLTF. The CDR3 DNA reads as TGTGCCAGCAGTGGAGGCGGGACTGTGGGGGCCAACGTCCTGACTTTC.

The chain joins TRBV10-1 to TRBJ1-1; maybe TRBD1 (6 bases). The CDR3 consists of 14 residues. Germline-derived CDR1 and CDR2 are WNHNN and SYGVQD (reference sequence). V shed 0 bases and J shed 4 bases, with 9 bases lying between them. CDR3 in amino acids: CASSESKGVTEAFF. DNA of the CDR3: TGCGCCAGCAGTGAGTCGAAGGGGGTCACTGAAGCTTTCTTT.

The chain employs TRBV4-1 and TRBJ2-7; TRBD2 aligns across 10 bases. The CDR3 extends over 18 amino acids. V shed 0 bases, J shed 0 bases, and the junction held 8 bases outside the gene matches. Per germline, CDR1 MGHRA and CDR2 YSYEKL. The CDR3 region has the DNA TGCGCCAGCAGCCAAGATCTACTAGCGGGGCTTAGCTCCTACGAGCAGTACTTC. It is translated as CASSQDLLAGLSSYEQYF.